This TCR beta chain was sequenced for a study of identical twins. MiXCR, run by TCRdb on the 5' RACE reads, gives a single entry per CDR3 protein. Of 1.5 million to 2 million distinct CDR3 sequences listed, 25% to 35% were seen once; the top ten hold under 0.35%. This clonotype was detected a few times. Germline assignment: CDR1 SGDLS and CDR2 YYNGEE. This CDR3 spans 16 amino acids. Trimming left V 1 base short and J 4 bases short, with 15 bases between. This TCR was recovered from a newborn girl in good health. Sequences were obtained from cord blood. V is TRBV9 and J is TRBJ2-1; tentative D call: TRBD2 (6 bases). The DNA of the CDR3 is TGTGCCAGCAGCGTAAAGTGGGGCGGGGTATACAATGAGCAGTTCTTC. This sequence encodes CASSVKWGGVYNEQFF. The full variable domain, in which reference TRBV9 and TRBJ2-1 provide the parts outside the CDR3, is DSGVTQTPKHLITATGQRVTLRCSPRSGDLSVYWYQQSLDQGLQFLIQYYNGEERAKGNILERFSAQQFPDLHSELNLSSLELGDSALYFCASSVKWGGVYNEQFFGPGTRLTVL.